These T cell receptor beta chains were read from a single sample in a study of T-cell reconstitution after alpha-beta-depleted transplantation in children. TCRdb ran MiXCR on the PCR reads and lists one entry per CDR3 protein. This table holds 150,000 to 250,000 distinct CDR3 sequences, more than 14% found once. The specimen was PBMCs from the stem cell graft donor, collected from the stem cell graft. Receptor source: a human donor who donated a stem cell graft to a child with acute lymphoblastic leukemia. CDR3s include the opening cysteine and the closing phenylalanine or tryptophan. Each record gives: clone size, D gene, J gene, V gene, CDR3 protein, CDR3 DNA. D genes are given only for firm matches. Clone sizes are given selectively: once, few, many, or a class where the clone is expanded.

size: many
D: TRBD2
J: TRBJ2-1
V: TRBV27
CDR3: CASSLGTSGENEQFF
DNA: TGTGCCAGCAGTCTAGGGACTAGCGGGGAAAATGAGCAGTTCTTC

size: .
D: TRBD1
J: TRBJ1-1
V: TRBV12-3/TRBV12-4
CDR3: CASRQVGQGGTEAYF
DNA: TGTGCCAGCAGGCAGGTGGGACAGGGGGGAACTGAAGCTTACTTT

size: many
D: TRBD2
J: TRBJ2-1
V: TRBV7-8
CDR3: CASSRREGAYNEQFF
DNA: TGTGCCAGCAGCCGCCGGGAGGGCGCCTACAATGAGCAGTTCTTC

size: many
D: .
J: TRBJ2-1
V: TRBV12-3/TRBV12-4
CDR3: CASSFDPGNTDEQFF
DNA: TGTGCCAGCAGTTTTGACCCGGGAAACACCGATGAGCAGTTCTTC

size: few
D: .
J: TRBJ2-2
V: TRBV6-1
CDR3: CASSEFTVNTGELFF
DNA: TGTGCCAGCAGTGAATTTACAGTTAACACCGGGGAGCTGTTTTTT

size: .
D: .
J: TRBJ2-1
V: TRBV2
CDR3: CASSYTARPGPGANEQFF
DNA: TGTGCCAGCAGCTATACAGCGCGACCGGGTCCTGGGGCCAATGAGCAGTTCTTC

size: many
D: .
J: TRBJ1-5
V: TRBV30
CDR3: CAWNGGMNNQPQHF
DNA: TGTGCCTGGAATGGGGGGATGAACAATCAGCCCCAGCATTTT

size: many
D: .
J: TRBJ2-1
V: TRBV29-1
CDR3: CSVEPMGSEQFF
DNA: TGCAGCGTTGAACCCATGGGTTCTGAGCAGTTCTTC

size: many
D: .
J: TRBJ2-4
V: TRBV29-1
CDR3: CSVAADGAKNIQYF
DNA: TGCAGCGTAGCGGCCGACGGGGCCAAAAACATTCAGTACTTC

size: many
D: .
J: TRBJ2-7
V: TRBV5-1
CDR3: CASSGYIGRPRYEQYF
DNA: TGCGCCAGCAGCGGGTACATTGGGAGACCGCGCTACGAGCAGTACTTC

size: .
D: TRBD2
J: TRBJ2-2
V: TRBV24-1
CDR3: CATARAGTRNTGELFF
DNA: TGTGCCACGGCCCGGGCCGGGACTAGGAACACCGGGGAGCTGTTTTTT

size: many
D: .
J: TRBJ2-4
V: TRBV28
CDR3: CASSLGGLMLAKNIQYF
DNA: TGTGCCAGCAGTTTAGGGGGGTTAATGCTAGCCAAAAACATTCAGTACTTC

size: many
D: TRBD1
J: TRBJ1-1
V: TRBV6-5
CDR3: CASSYSQGGLNTEAFF
DNA: TGTGCCAGCAGTTACTCTCAGGGGGGGCTGAACACTGAAGCTTTCTTT

size: many
D: TRBD1
J: TRBJ2-4
V: TRBV5-1
CDR3: CASSKTGVGKNIQYF
DNA: TGCGCCAGCAGCAAGACAGGGGTGGGCAAAAACATTCAGTACTTC

size: many
D: TRBD2
J: TRBJ2-3
V: TRBV7-8
CDR3: CASSSWTSGGTDTQYF
DNA: TGTGCCAGCAGCTCCTGGACTAGCGGGGGCACAGATACGCAGTATTTT

size: many
D: .
J: TRBJ2-1
V: TRBV12-3/TRBV12-4
CDR3: CASSPPGQNDNEQFF
DNA: TGTGCCAGCAGCCCACCGGGCCAGAACGACAATGAGCAGTTCTTC

size: many
D: .
J: TRBJ1-5
V: TRBV2
CDR3: CASSPQGSNQPQHF
DNA: TGTGCCAGCAGTCCACAGGGCAGCAATCAGCCCCAGCATTTT

size: many
D: .
J: TRBJ2-3
V: TRBV7-2
CDR3: CASSPYQSTDTQYF
DNA: TGTGCCAGCAGCCCGTATCAAAGCACAGATACGCAGTATTTT

size: .
D: .
J: TRBJ2-3
V: TRBV20-1
CDR3: CSAQLGLSTDTQYF
DNA: TGCAGTGCCCAGCTTGGACTAAGCACAGATACGCAGTATTTT

size: few
D: TRBD2
J: TRBJ2-1
V: TRBV20-1
CDR3: CSVEREPYNEQFF
DNA: TGCAGTGTCGAGCGGGAGCCCTACAATGAGCAGTTCTTC

size: .
D: TRBD1
J: TRBJ2-3
V: TRBV12-3/TRBV12-4
CDR3: CASSLGQIFSSTDTQYF
DNA: TGTGCCAGCAGCCTGGGACAGATTTTTTCTAGCACAGATACGCAGTATTTT

size: many
D: TRBD1
J: TRBJ2-5
V: TRBV5-1
CDR3: CASSRSGQQETQYF
DNA: TGCGCCAGCAGCCGTTCGGGACAGCAAGAGACCCAGTACTTC

size: many
D: .
J: TRBJ2-2
V: TRBV7-8
CDR3: CASSLAGGGVGELFF
DNA: TGTGCCAGCAGCCTAGCCGGGGGCGGGGTCGGGGAGCTGTTTTTT

size: many
D: .
J: TRBJ1-5
V: TRBV20-1
CDR3: CSARDMRRVDQPQHF
DNA: TGCAGTGCTAGAGATATGAGGAGGGTCGACCAGCCCCAGCATTTT

size: many
D: TRBD2
J: TRBJ2-7
V: TRBV20-1
CDR3: CSASPAGASGAYEQYF
DNA: TGCAGTGCTAGTCCTGCGGGGGCTAGCGGGGCCTACGAGCAGTACTTC

size: .
D: TRBD1
J: TRBJ1-1
V: TRBV5-4
CDR3: CASSGGTEMNTEAFF
DNA: TGTGCCAGCAGCGGGGGGACAGAAATGAACACTGAAGCTTTCTTT

size: many
D: TRBD2
J: TRBJ2-1
V: TRBV7-6
CDR3: CASSSNSGRAFGEQFF
DNA: TGTGCCAGCAGCTCGAATAGCGGGAGGGCCTTTGGTGAGCAGTTCTTC

size: many
D: .
J: TRBJ2-1
V: TRBV5-1
CDR3: CASSLDNEQFF
DNA: TGCGCCAGCAGCTTGGACAATGAGCAGTTCTTC

size: .
D: .
J: TRBJ2-1
V: TRBV29-1
CDR3: CSVEDRLVLGNEQFF
DNA: TGCAGCGTTGAAGATAGACTAGTCCTGGGCAATGAGCAGTTCTTC

size: few
D: TRBD2
J: TRBJ2-1
V: TRBV7-9
CDR3: CASTVSGRPNEQFF
DNA: TGTGCCAGCACGGTCAGCGGGAGACCCAATGAGCAGTTCTTC

size: many
D: TRBD1
J: TRBJ2-2
V: TRBV10-3
CDR3: CAIRPGQGYIGELFF
DNA: TGTGCCATCAGGCCGGGACAGGGTTATATCGGGGAGCTGTTTTTT

size: many
D: .
J: TRBJ1-5
V: TRBV12-3/TRBV12-4
CDR3: CASRSWGSGQPQHF
DNA: TGTGCCAGCAGGTCCTGGGGGTCGGGGCAGCCCCAGCATTTT

size: few
D: .
J: TRBJ2-1
V: TRBV20-1
CDR3: CSASHGSGYNEQFF
DNA: TGCAGTGCGTCGCACGGTAGCGGCTACAATGAGCAGTTCTTC

size: many
D: .
J: TRBJ2-3
V: TRBV12-3/TRBV12-4
CDR3: CASSLDTPGTDTQYF
DNA: TGTGCCAGCAGTTTGGATACCCCCGGCACAGATACGCAGTATTTT

size: many
D: .
J: TRBJ2-7
V: TRBV10-2
CDR3: CASSESGPYEQYF
DNA: TGCGCCAGCAGTGAGTCCGGCCCCTACGAGCAGTACTTC

size: .
D: TRBD2
J: TRBJ2-1
V: TRBV7-2
CDR3: CASSVGSGTYNEQFF
DNA: TGTGCCAGCAGCGTGGGAAGCGGGACGTACAATGAGCAGTTCTTC

size: many
D: .
J: TRBJ2-1
V: TRBV7-9
CDR3: CASSPPEHSYNEQFF
DNA: TGTGCCAGCAGCCCTCCGGAACACTCCTACAATGAGCAGTTCTTC

size: many
D: TRBD1
J: TRBJ1-2
V: TRBV29-1
CDR3: CSVEGEGANYGYTF
DNA: TGCAGCGTTGAGGGTGAGGGGGCCAACTATGGCTACACCTTC

size: .
D: TRBD2
J: TRBJ2-3
V: TRBV20-1
CDR3: CSAKTAGGSRTDTQYF
DNA: TGCAGTGCTAAGACGGCGGGAGGATCGCGCACAGATACGCAGTATTTT

size: many
D: .
J: TRBJ2-2
V: TRBV12-3/TRBV12-4
CDR3: CASSFLAANTGELFF
DNA: .

size: many
D: TRBD1
J: TRBJ2-7
V: TRBV29-1
CDR3: CSVEQGLDSYEQYF
DNA: TGCAGCGTGGAACAGGGGCTAGACTCCTACGAGCAGTACTTC

size: .
D: .
J: TRBJ2-7
V: TRBV6-1
CDR3: CASRKGAGLYEQYF
DNA: TGTGCCAGCAGGAAAGGGGCCGGCCTCTACGAGCAGTACTTC

size: many
D: TRBD1
J: TRBJ1-5
V: TRBV28
CDR3: CASSLQGGKNQPQHF
DNA: TGTGCCAGCAGTCTACAGGGGGGGAAAAATCAGCCCCAGCATTTT

size: .
D: .
J: TRBJ2-1
V: TRBV18
CDR3: CASSTKEGTGTEQFF
DNA: TGTGCCAGCTCTACAAAAGAGGGGACGGGCACCGAGCAGTTCTTC

size: many
D: .
J: TRBJ2-2
V: TRBV5-5
CDR3: CASTGGGPGELFF
DNA: TGTGCCAGCACCGGTGGGGGACCCGGGGAGCTGTTTTTT

size: few
D: TRBD2
J: TRBJ2-1
V: TRBV7-6
CDR3: CASSLGLAGGFRSSYNEQFF
DNA: TGTGCCAGCAGCTTGGGACTAGCGGGAGGATTTAGAAGCTCCTACAATGAGCAGTTCTTC

size: many
D: .
J: TRBJ2-3
V: TRBV5-1
CDR3: CASSWAMRTDTQYF
DNA: TGCGCCAGCAGCTGGGCGATGAGAACAGATACGCAGTATTTT

size: many
D: TRBD1
J: TRBJ1-1
V: TRBV3-1
CDR3: CASSRAGRGTEAFF
DNA: TGTGCCAGCAGCCGAGCGGGCAGGGGGACTGAAGCTTTCTTT

size: few
D: .
J: TRBJ2-7
V: TRBV12-3/TRBV12-4
CDR3: CASHQGFPYEQYF
DNA: TGTGCCAGTCATCAGGGGTTCCCCTACGAGCAGTACTTC

size: many
D: TRBD2
J: TRBJ2-3
V: TRBV6-1
CDR3: CASKLGTNTDTQYF
DNA: TGTGCCAGCAAATTAGGGACTAACACAGATACGCAGTATTTT

size: many
D: .
J: TRBJ2-2
V: TRBV5-1
CDR3: CASSLGLVATGELFF
DNA: TGCGCCAGCAGCTTGGGACTAGTCGCCACCGGGGAGCTGTTTTTT

size: .
D: .
J: TRBJ2-1
V: TRBV5-5
CDR3: CASSPGLYGRWGNEQFF
DNA: TGTGCCAGCAGCCCCGGTTTGTATGGGAGATGGGGCAATGAGCAGTTCTTC